This TCR beta chain was profiled in a study of monozygotic twins with inflammatory bowel disease. TCRalpha along with TCRbeta cDNA was subjected to two nested PCRs lasting 16 and 9 cycles. No DNA is given; TCRdb re-called the 5' RACE reads and lists each CDR3 protein once. The table lists about 110,000 distinct CDR3 sequences. Germline V gene lookup returns CDR1 DFQATT and CDR2 SNEGSKA (reference sequence). The CDR3 has 14 amino acids. Whole-blood total RNA was extracted without T cell sorting. This TCR was sampled from a human donor with ulcerative colitis or Crohn's disease, or a healthy co-twin of an affected twin (not recorded which). The sequencing sample was made of blood. J is TRBJ2-3 and V is TRBV20-1; as DNA is missing, the TRBD2 call by TCRdb cannot be tested. The CDR3 region is CSAKTSGSRDTQYF.